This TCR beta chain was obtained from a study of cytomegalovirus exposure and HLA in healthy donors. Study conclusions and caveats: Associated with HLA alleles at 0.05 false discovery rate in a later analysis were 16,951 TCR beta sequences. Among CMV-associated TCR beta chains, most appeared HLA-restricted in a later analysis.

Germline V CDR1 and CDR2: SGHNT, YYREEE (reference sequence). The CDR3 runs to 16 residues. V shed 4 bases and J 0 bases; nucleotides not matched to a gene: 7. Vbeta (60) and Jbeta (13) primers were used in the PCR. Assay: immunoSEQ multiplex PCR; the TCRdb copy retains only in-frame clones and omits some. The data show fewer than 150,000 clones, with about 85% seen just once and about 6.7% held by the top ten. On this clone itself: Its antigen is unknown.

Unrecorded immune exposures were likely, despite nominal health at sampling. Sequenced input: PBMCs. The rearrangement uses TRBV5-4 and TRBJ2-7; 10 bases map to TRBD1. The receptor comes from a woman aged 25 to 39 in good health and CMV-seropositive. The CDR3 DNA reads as TGTGCCAGCAGCGTATGGGGGACAGGGGTCTCCTACGAGCAGTACTTC. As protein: CASSVWGTGVSYEQYF.